This TCR beta chain came from a study of T cells after yellow fever vaccination. As for the study in general: SMART-Seq v4 Ultra Low Input prepared libraries from low-cell fractions.

The germline gives CDR1 DFQATT, CDR2 SNEGSKA (reference sequence). CDR3 length equals 10 residues. Trimming shortened V by 5 bases and J by 2 bases, and 3 bases separated the two germline ends. Findings and caveats of the study: Boosting was followed by the reappearance of most primary-vaccination clones (around 95% CD4, 85% to 90% CD8).

MiXCR, applied by TCRdb to the 5' RACE reads, yields one record per CDR3 protein. The table shows a few hundred thousand distinct CDR3 sequences, with 3% to 4.5% occurring only once. As to this clonotype: The antigen is undetermined.

J is TRBJ1-2 and V is TRBV20-1; D is undetermined. The TCR originated in a man aged 18-30 years who received the YFV17D yellow fever vaccine. The input for sequencing was PBMCs, taken 5 days after the yellow fever booster vaccination. The CDR3 DNA reads TGCAGTGCTCCGAACTATGGCTACACCTTC. It translates to CSAPNYGYTF.